This TCR beta chain was profiled in a study of cytomegalovirus exposure and HLA in healthy donors. The study's findings and limits: DRB1 had the most TCR associations and HLA-C the fewest, a later analysis found, with rates varying by HLA locus. Some segments of the V type, notably TRBV6-2 and TRBV6-3, were excluded as indistinguishable. Both high specificity and high sensitivity reportedly marked the classifier's diagnosis of cytomegalovirus status. About 90% or about 30% of the time was how often most TCR beta V segments were productive, according to an earlier analysis.

CDR1 and CDR2 (germline): SQVTM, ANQGSEA. CDR3 size: 12 residues. V lost 7 bases to trimming and J lost 6 bases, with 16 bases between them. With 60 Vbeta and 13 Jbeta primers, the PCR was carried out. The method was immunoSEQ multiplex PCR; TCRdb's version includes in-frame clones alone and lacks a portion of them. The table has 90,000 to 110,000 clones, more than 60% seen once. With respect to this clone: Its antigen is undetermined.

The rearrangement joins TRBV29-1 to TRBJ2-7, with D unresolved. The sequence derives from a woman aged 40 to 55 in good health and CMV-seropositive. The specimen sequenced was PBMCs. DNA for the CDR3: TGCAGCGCTAATGGGCCAGGCCCCGAGCAGTACTTC. It is translated as CSANGPGPEQYF.